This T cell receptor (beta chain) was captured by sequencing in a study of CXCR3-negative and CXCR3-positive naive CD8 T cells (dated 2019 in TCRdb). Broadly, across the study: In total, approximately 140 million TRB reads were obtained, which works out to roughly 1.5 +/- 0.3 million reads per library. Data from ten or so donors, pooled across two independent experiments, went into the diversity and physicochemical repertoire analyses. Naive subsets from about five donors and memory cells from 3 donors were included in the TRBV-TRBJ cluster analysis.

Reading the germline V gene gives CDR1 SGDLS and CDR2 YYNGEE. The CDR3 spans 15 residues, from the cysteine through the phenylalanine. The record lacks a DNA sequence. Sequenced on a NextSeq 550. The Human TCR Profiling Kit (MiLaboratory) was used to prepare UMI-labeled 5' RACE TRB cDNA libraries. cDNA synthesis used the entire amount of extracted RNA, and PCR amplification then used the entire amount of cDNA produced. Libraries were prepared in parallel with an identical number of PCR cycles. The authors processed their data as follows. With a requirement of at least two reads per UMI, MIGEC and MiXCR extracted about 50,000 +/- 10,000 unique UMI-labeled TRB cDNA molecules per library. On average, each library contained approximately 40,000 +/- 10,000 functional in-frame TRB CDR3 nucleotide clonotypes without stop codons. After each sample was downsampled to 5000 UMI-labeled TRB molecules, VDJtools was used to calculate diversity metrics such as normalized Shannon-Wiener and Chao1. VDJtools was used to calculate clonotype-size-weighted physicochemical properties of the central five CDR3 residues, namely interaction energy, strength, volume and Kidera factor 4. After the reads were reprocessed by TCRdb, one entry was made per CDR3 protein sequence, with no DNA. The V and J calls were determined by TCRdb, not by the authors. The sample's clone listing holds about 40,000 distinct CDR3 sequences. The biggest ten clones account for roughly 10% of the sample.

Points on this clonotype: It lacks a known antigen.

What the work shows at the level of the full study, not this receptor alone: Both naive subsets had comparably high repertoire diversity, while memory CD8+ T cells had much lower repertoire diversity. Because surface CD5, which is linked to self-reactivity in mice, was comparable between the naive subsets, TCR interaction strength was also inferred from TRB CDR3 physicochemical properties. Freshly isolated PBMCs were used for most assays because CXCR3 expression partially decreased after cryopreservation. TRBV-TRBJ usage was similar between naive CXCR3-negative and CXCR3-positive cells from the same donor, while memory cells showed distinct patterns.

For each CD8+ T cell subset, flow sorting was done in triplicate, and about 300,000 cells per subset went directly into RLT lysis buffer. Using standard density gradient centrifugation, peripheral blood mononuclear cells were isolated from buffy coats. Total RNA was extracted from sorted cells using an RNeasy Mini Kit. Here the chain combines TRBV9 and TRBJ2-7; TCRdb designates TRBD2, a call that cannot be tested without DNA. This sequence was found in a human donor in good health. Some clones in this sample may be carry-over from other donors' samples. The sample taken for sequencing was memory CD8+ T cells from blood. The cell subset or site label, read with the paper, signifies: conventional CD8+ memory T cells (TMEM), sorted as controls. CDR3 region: CASSPAGAASYEQYF.